The rows below give T cell receptor beta chains drawn from one sample of a study of blood T cell repertoires in COVID-19. Profiled with immunoSEQ multiplex PCR; TCRdb holds only in-frame clones, not every one. The sample holds fewer than 300,000 clones; 88% are singletons and the top ten take 9.4%. The sequencing sample was made of peripheral blood. Receptor source: a man younger than 35 with active or convalescent COVID-19. CDR3s include the opening cysteine and the closing phenylalanine or tryptophan. The D gene is left open where the match is weak. For some rows the clone size is stated as once, few or many, or as a class when expanded; others skip it.

D: -; size: -; J: TRBJ1-5; V: TRBV2; CDR3: CASTKEAANQPQHF; DNA: TGTGCCAGCACTAAGGAGGCAGCCAATCAGCCCCAGCATTTT
D: -; size: -; J: TRBJ2-1; V: TRBV7-2; CDR3: CASSRGSYNEQFF; DNA: TGTGCCAGCAGCCGCGGCTCCTACAATGAGCAGTTCTTC
D: TRBD2; size: -; J: TRBJ2-3; V: TRBV4-1; CDR3: CASSQDALAGEYSSSTDTQYF; DNA: TGCGCCAGCAGCCAAGATGCACTAGCGGGGGAATATTCGTCGAGCACAGATACGCAGTATTTT
D: -; size: few; J: TRBJ2-1; V: TRBV7-2; CDR3: CASSLDAAYNEQFF; DNA: TGTGCCAGCAGCTTAGACGCGGCTTACAATGAGCAGTTCTTC
D: TRBD1; size: once; J: TRBJ2-7; V: TRBV5-6; CDR3: CASRSGKGAVTYEQYF; DNA: TGTGCCAGCAGGTCCGGTAAGGGGGCTGTAACCTACGAGCAGTACTTC
D: TRBD1; size: -; J: TRBJ2-2; V: TRBV5-6; CDR3: CASSVGGSGELFF; DNA: TGTGCCAGCAGCGTAGGGGGCTCCGGGGAGCTGTTTTTT
D: TRBD1; size: once; J: TRBJ2-7; V: TRBV27; CDR3: CASAPGPTGLVEQYF; DNA: TGTGCCAGCGCACCCGGTCCGACAGGGTTGGTCGAGCAGTACTTC
D: TRBD2; size: -; J: TRBJ2-6; V: TRBV9; CDR3: CASAGGPFSGANVLTF; DNA: TGTGCCAGCGCGGGGGGCCCTTTCTCTGGGGCCAACGTCCTGACTTTC
D: TRBD2; size: once; J: TRBJ2-3; V: TRBV2; CDR3: CASRTSGAVDTQYF; DNA: TGTGCCAGCCGGACTAGCGGGGCGGTAGATACGCAGTATTTT
D: -; size: once; J: TRBJ1-1; V: TRBV6-1; CDR3: CASSEPGRGEAFF; DNA: TGTGCCAGCAGTGAACCCGGCAGGGGTGAAGCTTTCTTT
D: -; size: -; J: TRBJ2-1; V: TRBV15; CDR3: CATSRDNLVRWDEQFF; DNA: TGTGCCACCAGCAGAGACAACCTAGTAAGATGGGATGAGCAGTTCTTC
D: -; size: -; J: TRBJ1-2; V: TRBV6-5; CDR3: CGAGANYGYTF; DNA: TGTGGGGCAGGGGCCAACTATGGCTACACCTTC
D: -; size: -; J: TRBJ2-5; V: TRBV6-5; CDR3: CASSSPGQETQYF; DNA: TGTGCCAGCAGTTCTCCAGGCCAAGAGACCCAGTACTTC
D: -; size: few; J: TRBJ1-1; V: TRBV7-9; CDR3: CASSLNQGSTEAFF; DNA: TGTGCCAGCAGCTTAAATCAGGGGAGCACTGAAGCTTTCTTT
D: -; size: -; J: TRBJ2-7; V: TRBV5-6; CDR3: CASSLVPSSYEQYF; DNA: TGTGCCAGCAGCTTGGTTCCTAGCAGCTACGAGCAGTACTTC
D: TRBD1; size: once; J: TRBJ1-5; V: TRBV10-1; CDR3: CASRDGTGWYGPQHF; DNA: TGCGCCAGCAGGGATGGGACAGGGTGGTATGGGCCCCAGCATTTT
D: -; size: -; J: TRBJ1-2; V: TRBV29-1; CDR3: CSVEVSTADYGYTF; DNA: TGCAGCGTTGAAGTGTCAACGGCGGACTATGGCTACACCTTC
D: -; size: -; J: TRBJ1-5; V: TRBV5-6; CDR3: CASSLGAILQPQHF; DNA: TGTGCCAGCAGCTTGGGGGCCATCCTCCAGCCCCAGCATTTT
D: -; size: -; J: TRBJ1-5; V: TRBV5-8; CDR3: CASSLERTAVYSNQPQHF; DNA: TGTGCCAGCAGCTTGGAAAGGACAGCCGTTTATAGCAATCAGCCCCAGCATTTT
D: TRBD1; size: few; J: TRBJ1-1; V: TRBV10-1; CDR3: CASREMTGGPGTEAFF; DNA: TGCGCCAGCAGAGAAATGACAGGGGGCCCGGGCACTGAAGCTTTCTTT
D: -; size: -; J: TRBJ2-4; V: TRBV5-4; CDR3: CASSLGQDLAKNIQYF; DNA: TGTGCCAGCAGCTTGGGGCAAGACTTAGCCAAAAACATTCAGTACTTC
D: TRBD1; size: -; J: TRBJ2-7; V: TRBV2; CDR3: CARSNRDRGPVEQYF; DNA: TGTGCCAGGAGTAACAGGGACAGGGGCCCCGTAGAGCAGTACTTC
D: -; size: -; J: TRBJ1-3; V: TRBV18; CDR3: CASSPGVQGSGNTIYF; DNA: TGTGCCAGCTCACCAGGAGTCCAGGGGTCAGGAAACACCATATATTTT
D: -; size: -; J: TRBJ1-1; V: TRBV11-2; CDR3: CASSLYRPLGAFF; DNA: TGTGCCAGCAGCTTATATCGTCCTCTCGGGGCTTTCTTT
D: -; size: few; J: TRBJ2-7; V: TRBV9; CDR3: CASSAGVSQTYEQYF; DNA: TGTGCCAGCAGTGCCGGTGTGAGCCAAACCTACGAGCAGTACTTC
D: TRBD1; size: -; J: TRBJ2-1; V: TRBV11-1; CDR3: CASSLDRGTYNEQFF; DNA: TGTGCCAGCAGCCTGGACAGGGGGACCTACAATGAGCAGTTCTTC
D: -; size: -; J: TRBJ1-2; V: TRBV11-2; CDR3: CASSLGGRSMDGYTF; DNA: TGTGCCAGCAGCTTAGGGGGCAGGTCTATGGATGGCTACACCTTC